The 10 T cell receptor beta chains presented below share a single source sample, sequenced in a study of T cells in Graves' hyperthyroidism and ophthalmopathy. Amplification targeted TCR beta CDR3 regions from RNA transcripts. HTBI primers drove first-round RT-PCR of the TCR CDR3. TCRdb fed the multiplex PCR reads into MiXCR, producing one record per CDR3 protein. The sample consists of 350,000 to 500,000 distinct CDR3 sequences, about 13% of them appearing once. The sequenced material came from blood. The receptors derive from a woman aged 18-35 years with Graves' hyperthyroidism.

The V and J genes are TRBV5-5 and TRBJ2-5; 7 nucleotides agree with TRBD1. The V gene's germline CDR1 is SGHKS and CDR2 YYEKEE (reference sequence). The CDR3 covers 15 residues. V shed 3 bases and J 4 bases; nucleotides not matched to a gene: 9. The CDR3 DNA is TGTGCCAGCAGCTCGGCGACAGGGACGGGAGAGACCCAGTACTTC. It specifies CASSSATGTGETQYF.

This clonotype has ten or more counts. The chain recombines TRBV12-3 or TRBV12-4 with TRBJ1-2; D ambiguous. The CDR3 spans 12 residues. The V end lost 4 bases, the J end lost 5 bases, and 8 bases lay between the germline ends. The CDR3 loop reads CASSSKFYGYTF. The CDR3 region has the DNA TGTGCCAGCAGTTCGAAGTTTTATGGCTACACCTTC.

This clonotype was seen ten or more times. The V gene is TRBV6-2 or TRBV6-3, the J gene TRBJ2-5, with D unresolved. The CDR3 runs 13 residues. Germline values: CDR1 MNHEY, CDR2 SVGEGT. The germline V and J ends were trimmed by 6 bases and 3 bases, with 11 bases remaining between them. In nucleotides, the CDR3 is TGTGCCAGCAGGCTACTGGGAAAAGAGACCCAGTACTTC. It translates to CASRLLGKETQYF.

This clonotype was counted many times. The gene calls are TRBV29-1 and TRBJ2-7; 9 positions match TRBD2. The CDR3 spans 13 residues. Germline CDR1 reads SQVTM; CDR2 reads ANQGSEA. V lost 3 bases to trimming and J lost 1 base; unmatched junction nucleotides: 1. This chain's CDR3 is CSVDLAGSYEQYF. The CDR3, as DNA: TGCAGCGTTGACCTAGCGGGGTCCTACGAGCAGTACTTC.

The rearrangement links TRBV29-1 to TRBJ2-1; 9 positions agree with TRBD2. V shed 4 bases, J shed 9 bases, and the junction held 7 bases outside the gene matches. The CDR3 is made up of 13 amino acids. Germline V gene data show CDR1 as SQVTM and CDR2 as ANQGSEA. The CDR3 DNA sequence: TGCAGCGTTGGGGGCGGGGGGGGAGGTGAGCAGTTCTTC. Translated: CSVGGGGGGEQFF.

The chain is built from TRBV24-1 and TRBJ2-3; TRBD1 aligns across 7 bases. V trimming: 3 bases; J trimming: 5 bases; junction bases outside the gene matches: 7. The CDR3 has 15 amino acids. The germline CDR1 and CDR2 sequences are KGHDR and SFDVKD. Here the CDR3 reads CATSDPGTAVDTQYF. The CDR3, as DNA: TGTGCCACCAGTGATCCCGGGACAGCGGTAGATACGCAGTATTTT.

This clonotype was observed at least ten times. The gene calls are TRBV28 and TRBJ1-2; 8 bases align to TRBD1. J gave up 4 bases and V 5 bases, and 12 bases lay outside the gene matches. Germline V gene sequence: CDR1 MDHEN, CDR2 SYDVKM. The CDR3 consists of 16 residues. Written as DNA, the CDR3 is TGTGCCAGCAGTACCCGACAGGGGCGATCTACCTATGGCTACACCTTC. Translated: CASSTRQGRSTYGYTF.

This clonotype was detected ten times or more. The rearrangement links TRBV11-2 to TRBJ2-5, with D unclear. The V and J ends lost 4 bases and 2 bases respectively, with 11 bases between them. The CDR3 runs to 14 residues. Germline values: CDR1 SGHAT, CDR2 FQNNGV. DNA of the CDR3: TGTGCCAGCAGCTGGGATTTGGAACAAGAGACCCAGTACTTC. Protein: CASSWDLEQETQYF. The complete variable domain, with remaining parts taken from reference TRBV11-2 and TRBJ2-5, reads EAGVAQSPRYKIIEKRQSVAFWCNPISGHATLYWYQQILGQGPKLLIQFQNNGVVDDSQLPKDRFSAERLKGVDSTLKIQPAKLEDSAVYLCASSWDLEQETQYFGPGTRLLVL.

There are many counts of this clonotype. V and J are TRBV5-1 and TRBJ2-7; tentatively, D is TRBD1 (6 bases). Per germline, CDR1 SGHRS and CDR2 YFSETQ. V lost 4 bases to trimming and J lost 7 bases, with 12 bases between them. CDR3 length: 12 residues. The CDR3 protein is CASSGSGAEQYF. DNA of the CDR3: TGCGCCAGCAGCGGCTCAGGGGCGGAGCAGTACTTC.

The genes are TRBV5-1 and TRBJ2-7; weak D call: TRBD2 (6 bases). Trimming stripped 2 bases from V and 5 bases from J, with 11 bases between. This CDR3 has 13 residues. CDR1 is SGHRS, CDR2 YFSETQ, per germline. The CDR3 sequence is CASSFIREDEQYF. CDR3 sequence (DNA): TGCGCCAGCAGCTTTATAAGGGAGGACGAGCAGTACTTC.